Presented here are 16 T cell receptor beta chains from one specimen sequenced in a study of CD8 T cells in Susac syndrome. With random hexamers, reverse transcription was performed on about 0.5 to 1 ug of RNA. Each CDR3 protein is one row after TCRdb ran MiXCR on the immunoSEQ multiplex PCR reads. The sample lists some 190,000 distinct CDR3 sequences; about 94% were seen once. The sample was CD4+ T cells from PBMCs. The receptor source for this set is a human donor with Susac syndrome.

V usage is TRBV25-1 and J usage is TRBJ2-1; D is possibly TRBD2 (5 bases). The CDR3 is 13 residues long. CDR1 is MGHDK and CDR2 is SYGVNS in the germline V gene. Trimming left V 4 bases short and J 5 bases short, with 9 bases between. CDR3 nucleotides: TGTGCCAGCAGTGCGATGGGAGACAATGAGCAGTTCTTC. This encodes CASSAMGDNEQFF. Looking up the rest from reference TRBV25-1 and TRBJ2-1 gives the full variable domain: EADIYQTPRYLVIGTGKKITLECSQTMGHDKMYWYQQDPGMELHLIHYSYGVNSTEKGDLSSESTVSRIRTEHFPLTLESARPSHTSQYLCASSAMGDNEQFFGPGTRLTVL.

Only a few counts were recorded for this clonotype. J is TRBJ2-3 and V is TRBV12-3 or TRBV12-4; D tentatively fits TRBD1 or TRBD2 (5 bases each). The CDR3 sequence is 15 residues long. Trimming shortened V by 2 bases and J by 0 bases, and 9 bases separated the two germline ends. The CDR3 sequence: CASSLKRGSTDTQYF. The CDR3 DNA is TGTGCCAGCAGTTTAAAGAGGGGAAGCACAGATACGCAGTATTTT.

The V call is TRBV7-2, the J call TRBJ2-5, with D possibly TRBD1 on 6 matching bases. CDR1 is SGHTA, CDR2 FQGNSA, per germline. The CDR3 loop spans 13 amino acids. V was trimmed by 2 bases and J by 4 bases, leaving 8 bases between them. Here the CDR3 reads CASSLTTGETQYF. Written as DNA, the CDR3 is TGTGCCAGCAGCTTAACGACAGGAGAGACCCAGTACTTC.

This chain links TRBV12-3 or TRBV12-4 with TRBJ1-1; D is unresolved. V was clipped by 6 bases and J by 0 bases, with 14 bases between them. The CDR3 covers 15 residues. The CDR3 region has the DNA TGTGCCAGCAGCCGCGTGACATCGATGAACACTGAAGCTTTCTTT. Protein: CASSRVTSMNTEAFF.

This clonotype was recorded a few times. The CDR3 loop is CASISQGAHGYTF. In DNA form, the CDR3 reads TGTGCCAGTATATCGCAGGGGGCGCACGGCTACACCTTC. This chain links TRBV19 with TRBJ1-2; 8 positions agree with TRBD1. The germline V gene has CDR1 LNHDA and CDR2 SQIVND (reference sequence). The CDR3 runs to 13 residues. The V segment lost 7 bases and the J segment 8 bases; nucleotides outside the gene matches: 9.

This chain uses TRBV4-2 with TRBJ1-5; D unclear. This CDR3 has 14 residues. V dropped 5 bases and J dropped 4 bases, with 12 bases sitting between them. CDR1 LGHNA and CDR2 YNFKEQ come from the germline V gene. CDR3 amino acids: CASSDKWANQPQHF. The DNA of the CDR3 is TGTGCCAGCAGCGACAAGTGGGCAAATCAGCCCCAGCATTTT.

This clonotype was picked up one time. The chain combines TRBV3-1 with TRBJ2-7; D is ambiguous. V was trimmed by 1 base and J by 5 bases, leaving 12 bases between them. CDR3 length: 14 amino acids. Germline V gene lookup returns CDR1 LGHDT and CDR2 YNNKEL (reference sequence). This chain's CDR3 is CASSQGRTLDEQYF. The CDR3 DNA is TGTGCCAGCAGCCAAGGCCGGACGCTGGACGAGCAGTACTTC.

This chain joins TRBV29-1 and TRBJ2-2, with no clear D. Germline CDR1 is SQVTM and CDR2 is ANQGSEA. Trimming left V 4 bases short and J 6 bases short, with 9 bases between. The CDR3 loop spans 12 amino acids. CDR3: CSVARAPGELFF. The CDR3 bases are TGCAGCGTTGCTAGGGCCCCCGGGGAGCTGTTTTTT.

J is TRBJ2-2 and V is TRBV24-1, with D perhaps being TRBD1 or TRBD2 (5 bases each). Trimming removed 9 bases at V and 7 bases at J, with 11 bases between. The V gene's germline CDR1 is KGHDR and CDR2 SFDVKD. This CDR3 is 12 amino acids long. This CDR3 is CATEGSYGELFF. The CDR3 bases are TGTGCCACCGAGGGGTCGTACGGGGAGCTGTTTTTT.

This chain uses TRBV5-1 with TRBJ2-3, with TRBD1 as a possible D gene (6 bases). Germline V gives CDR1 SGHRS, CDR2 YFSETQ. V was clipped by 1 base and J by 1 base, with 10 bases between them. CDR3 length: 15 amino acids. The CDR3 spells CASSLNRAGTDTQYF. In nucleotides, the CDR3 is TGCGCCAGCAGCTTGAACAGGGCAGGCACAGATACGCAGTATTTT.

This chain joins TRBV30 and TRBJ2-7, with D unresolved. This CDR3 has 13 amino acids. V dropped 3 bases and J dropped 4 bases, with 13 bases sitting between them. CDR1 and CDR2 (germline): GTSNPN, SVGIG (reference sequence). The CDR3 loop is CAWREPDTYEQYF. DNA of the CDR3: TGTGCCTGGAGGGAGCCCGATACTTACGAGCAGTACTTC.

The V gene is TRBV30, the J gene TRBJ2-1; D gene unclear. Per germline, CDR1 GTSNPN and CDR2 SVGIG (reference sequence). The CDR3 extends over 13 amino acids. Trimming left V 4 bases short and J 0 bases short, with 7 bases between. The CDR3, as DNA: TGTGCCTGGAACTCCCCCTCCTACAATGAGCAGTTCTTC. Translating it yields CAWNSPSYNEQFF.

The chain links TRBV20-1 to TRBJ1-5; 7 nucleotides line up with TRBD1. The CDR3 is 16 amino acids. Germline V gene lookup returns CDR1 DFQATT and CDR2 SNEGSKA (reference sequence). Trimming took 6 bases from V and 1 from J; bases not matched to a gene: 12. Here the CDR3 reads CSAGQPRRGSNQPQHF. The CDR3 nucleotides are TGCAGTGCGGGACAGCCACGCCGAGGCAGCAATCAGCCCCAGCATTTT.

The V call is TRBV5-1, the J call TRBJ1-2; D unresolved. The CDR3 has 13 amino acids. Germline CDR1 reads SGHRS; CDR2 reads YFSETQ. Trimming shortened V by 4 bases and J by 8 bases, and 15 bases separated the two germline ends. The CDR3 here is CASSVAGGRGYTF. CDR3 DNA sequence: TGCGCCAGCAGCGTAGCCGGCGGGAGAGGCTACACCTTC.

This rearrangement joins TRBV5-1 to TRBJ1-4; possibly TRBD1 for D (6 bases). CDR1 SGHRS and CDR2 YFSETQ come from the germline V gene. The CDR3 runs 15 residues. The V end was cut by 4 bases, the J end by 8 bases, with 18 bases between. The CDR3 protein is CASSRYRAGLEKLFF. Written as DNA, the CDR3 is TGCGCCAGCAGCCGGTACAGGGCGGGGCTCGAAAAACTGTTTTTT.

The V gene is TRBV7-3, the J gene TRBJ2-1; D possibly corresponds to TRBD2 (5 bases). Germline CDR1 SGHTA, CDR2 FQGTGA. The V end lost 1 base, the J end lost 1 base, and 8 bases lay between the germline ends. CDR3 length: 15 residues. The CDR3 DNA follows: TGTGCCAGCAGCTTAAGAGGGCCTTCCTACAATGAGCAGTTCTTC. This sequence encodes CASSLRGPSYNEQFF.